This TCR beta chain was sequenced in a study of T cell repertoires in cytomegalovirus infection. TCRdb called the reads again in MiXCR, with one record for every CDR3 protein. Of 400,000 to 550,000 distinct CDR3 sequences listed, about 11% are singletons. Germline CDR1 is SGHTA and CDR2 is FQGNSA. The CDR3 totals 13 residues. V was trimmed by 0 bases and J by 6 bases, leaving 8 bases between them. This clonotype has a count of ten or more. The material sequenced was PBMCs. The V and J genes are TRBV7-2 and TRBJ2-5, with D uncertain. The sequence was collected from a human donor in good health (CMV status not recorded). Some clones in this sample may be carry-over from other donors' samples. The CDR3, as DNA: TGTGCCAGCAGCTTAGCTATAAGGCAGACCCAGTACTTC. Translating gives CASSLAIRQTQYF. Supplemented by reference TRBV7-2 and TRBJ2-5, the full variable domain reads GAGVSQSPSNKVTEKGKDVELRCDPISGHTALYWYRQSLGQGLEFLIYFQGNSAPDKSGLPSDRFSAERTGGSVSTLTIQRTQQEDSAVYLCASSLAIRQTQYFGPGTRLLVL.